A single sample gave rise to the 8 T cell receptor beta chains below, sequenced in a study of cytomegalovirus exposure and HLA in healthy donors. PCR amplification relied on 60 Vbeta primers (plus 13 Jbeta primers). Profiling relied on immunoSEQ multiplex PCR, and the TCRdb table lists in-frame clones only, not all of them. In the table there are under 200,000 clones, roughly 85% of which are singletons. The specimen was PBMCs. The receptors were sampled from a woman between 25 and 40 years old in good health and CMV-seropositive.

V and J are TRBV5-1 and TRBJ1-6; possibly TRBD1 for D (6 bases). CDR3 length: 16 residues. From germline, CDR1 is SGHRS and CDR2 YFSETQ. Trimming took off 2 bases at V and 2 bases at J, with 11 bases between the two ends. CDR3 in DNA: TGCGCCAGCAGCTTTCAGGGGAGCGCCTATAATTCACCCCTCCACTTT. Protein product: CASSFQGSAYNSPLHF.

The rearrangement uses TRBV6-5 and TRBJ2-7, with 7 bases matching TRBD1. Trimming cost V 0 bases and J 6 bases; bases outside gene matches: 5. This CDR3 contains 14 residues. CDR1 MNHEY and CDR2 SVGAGI come from the germline V gene. DNA for the CDR3: TGTGCCAGCAGTTACTCGACAGGGTCATTCGAGCAGTACTTC. This codes for CASSYSTGSFEQYF.

The rearrangement links TRBV5-1 to TRBJ2-5, with 11 bases lining up with TRBD2. Germline loops: CDR1 SGHRS, CDR2 YFSETQ. J was trimmed by 2 bases and V by 4 bases; bases with no gene match: 4. CDR3 size: 15 residues. The DNA of the CDR3 is TGCGCCAGCAGCAGCGGACTAGCGGGTCAAGAGACCCAGTACTTC. It specifies CASSSGLAGQETQYF.

Here the CDR3 DNA reads TGTGCCAGCAGTACATCAGGGTCCAATCAGCCCCAGCATTTT. This sequence encodes CASSTSGSNQPQHF. J is TRBJ1-5 and V is TRBV28; maybe TRBD1 (5 bases). The V end lost 5 bases, the J end lost 3 bases, and 11 bases lay between the germline ends. The CDR3 totals 14 residues. In germline, CDR1 is MDHEN, CDR2 SYDVKM. The full variable domain, in which reference TRBV28 and TRBJ1-5 provide the parts outside the CDR3, is DVKVTQSSRYLVKRTGEKVFLECVQDMDHENMFWYRQDPGLGLRLIYFSYDVKMKEKGDIPEGYSVSREKKERFSLILESASTNQTSMYLCASSTSGSNQPQHFGDGTRLSIL.

This chain links TRBV6-6 with TRBJ2-3; tentative D call: TRBD1 (5 bases). The V gene's germline CDR1 is MNHNY and CDR2 SVGAGI (reference sequence). The CDR3 extends over 14 amino acids. Trimming pared 2 bases from V and 1 base from J, leaving 7 bases between. DNA for the CDR3: TGTGCCAGCAGTTACCAGGGTGGCACAGATACGCAGTATTTT. It yields the protein CASSYQGGTDTQYF.

The chain employs TRBV6-6 and TRBJ2-1, with TRBD2 as a possible D gene (5 bases). The CDR3 is 16 residues long. Trimming took 6 bases from V and 0 from J, leaving 15 bases between them. Looked up from germline, CDR1 is MNHNY and CDR2 is SVGAGI (reference sequence). This CDR3 is CASRSTRLSSYNEQFF. In DNA, the CDR3 is TGTGCCAGCAGATCCACTAGGCTAAGCTCCTACAATGAGCAGTTCTTC.

V and J are TRBV18 and TRBJ1-1, with 8 bases matching TRBD1. Germline-derived CDR1 and CDR2 are KGHSH and LQKENI. V was pared by 2 bases and J by 2 bases, with 4 bases of the junction left unmatched. The CDR3 has 15 amino acids. CDR3 DNA sequence: TGTGCCAGCTCACCAAGGACAGGGATAAACACTGAAGCTTTCTTT. Encoded protein: CASSPRTGINTEAFF.

The rearrangement uses TRBV19 and TRBJ2-3; D possibly corresponds to TRBD1 (5 bases). The V and J ends lost 5 bases and 0 bases respectively, with 18 bases between them. This CDR3 region has 17 residues. Germline V gives CDR1 LNHDA, CDR2 SQIVND (reference sequence). The CDR3 nucleotides read TGTGCCAGTAGTCCTCAAGACAGACTTTCTAGCACAGATACGCAGTATTTT. Protein sequence: CASSPQDRLSSTDTQYF.